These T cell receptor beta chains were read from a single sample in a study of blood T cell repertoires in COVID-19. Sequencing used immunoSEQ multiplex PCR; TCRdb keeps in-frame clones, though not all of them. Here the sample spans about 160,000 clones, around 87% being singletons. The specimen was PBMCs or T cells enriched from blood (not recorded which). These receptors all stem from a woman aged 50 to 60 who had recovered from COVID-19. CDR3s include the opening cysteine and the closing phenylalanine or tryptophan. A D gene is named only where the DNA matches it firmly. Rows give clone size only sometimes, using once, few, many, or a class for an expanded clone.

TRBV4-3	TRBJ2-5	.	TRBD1	TGCGCCAGCAGTCGTACAGGGGGCGGGGAGACCCAGTACTTC	CASSRTGGGETQYF
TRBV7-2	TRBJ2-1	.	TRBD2	TGTGCCAGCGGGCGGGGGGCCTACAATGAGCAGTTCTTC	CASGRGAYNEQFF
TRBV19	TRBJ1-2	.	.	TGTGCCAGTAGTATAGGAGACAGCCCGGGTGGCTATGGCTACACCTTC	CASSIGDSPGGYGYTF
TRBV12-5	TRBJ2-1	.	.	TGTGCTAGTGGACCACCTGGGGGCTATAGATACAATGAGCAGTTCTTC	CASGPPGGYRYNEQFF
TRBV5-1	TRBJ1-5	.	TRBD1	TGCGCCAGCAGCTTGGCCCAGGGGGAACAGCCCCAGCATTTT	CASSLAQGEQPQHF
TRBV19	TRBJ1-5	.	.	TGTGCCAGTAGTGCTCAGGGGCATAGCAATCAGCCCCAGCATTTT	CASSAQGHSNQPQHF
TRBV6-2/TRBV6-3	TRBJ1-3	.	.	TGTGCCAGCAGTTACTCGAACGCACGGACTTCTGGAAACACCATATATTTT	CASSYSNARTSGNTIYF
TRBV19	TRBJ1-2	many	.	TGTGCCAGTAGTGGGCAGGGCTCGAACTATGGCTACACCTTC	CASSGQGSNYGYTF
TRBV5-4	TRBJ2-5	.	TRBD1	TGTGCCAGCAGCGCCGGACAGGGGGCTCGAGAGACCCAGTACTTC	CASSAGQGARETQYF
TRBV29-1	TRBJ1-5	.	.	TGCAGCGTGAGAGGGGGAGGCAATCAGCCCCAGCATTTT	CSVRGGGNQPQHF
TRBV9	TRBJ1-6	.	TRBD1	TGTGCCAGCAGCCTGGGCTCCGGGACAGTGAATTCACCCCTCCACTTT	CASSLGSGTVNSPLHF
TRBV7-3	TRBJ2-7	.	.	TGTGCCAGCAGCTTAACTCCGGACAACGAGCAGTACTTC	CASSLTPDNEQYF
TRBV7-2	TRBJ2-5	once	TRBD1	TGTGCCAGCAGCCCCGCCGGGACAGGGGTCCGGGAGACCCAGTACTTC	CASSPAGTGVRETQYF
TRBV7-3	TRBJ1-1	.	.	TGTGCCAGCAGCCGCGACATGAACACTGAAGCTTTCTTT	CASSRDMNTEAFF
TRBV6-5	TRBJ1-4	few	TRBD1	TGTGCCAGCAGCCTCGGGACAGGGAATGAAAAACTGTTTTTT	CASSLGTGNEKLFF
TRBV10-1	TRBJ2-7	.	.	TGCGCCAGCAGGCTCAGTATCTCGCCCTCCTACGAGCAGTACTTC	CASRLSISPSYEQYF
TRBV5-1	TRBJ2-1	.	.	TGCGCCAGCAGCTTGGCCGAGACTAGAGCGGGCAGTGAGCAGTTCTTC	CASSLAETRAGSEQFF
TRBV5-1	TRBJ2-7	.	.	TGCGCCAGCAGCTTGGAGAGACAGGCATTGGGGCAGTACTTC	CASSLERQALGQYF
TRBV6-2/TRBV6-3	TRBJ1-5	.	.	TGTGCCAGCAGCCCCCCGGGGGGGATCAGCAATCAGCCCCAGCATTTT	CASSPPGGISNQPQHF
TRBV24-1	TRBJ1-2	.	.	TGTGCCACCAGTGACCCAGACGGAGCTAACTATGGCTACACCTTC	CATSDPDGANYGYTF
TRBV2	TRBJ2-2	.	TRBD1	TGTGCCACCGGGGACAGAGGCACCGGGGAGCTGTTTTTT	CATGDRGTGELFF
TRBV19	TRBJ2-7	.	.	TGTGCCAGTAGTATGGGTGGGGGCTTTTTCTACGAGCAGTACTTC	CASSMGGGFFYEQYF
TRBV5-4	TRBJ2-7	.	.	TGTGCCAGCAGCTTGGACGCCAGGACCTACGAGCAGTACTTC	CASSLDARTYEQYF
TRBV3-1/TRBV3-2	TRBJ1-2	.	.	TGTGCCAGCAGCCAAGGTGGGCAGGGCCATGGCTACACCTTC	CASSQGGQGHGYTF
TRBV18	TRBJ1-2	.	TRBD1	TGTGCCAGCTCACCACCGCTGACAGGGGATGGCTACACCTTC	CASSPPLTGDGYTF
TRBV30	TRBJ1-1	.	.	TGTGCCTGGAGGGCAGAGCCAGGGATAGTCGTTGAAGCTTTCTTT	CAWRAEPGIVVEAFF
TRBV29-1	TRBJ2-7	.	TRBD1	TGCAGCGGGACAGGGGGCTGGAACGAGCAGTACTTC	CSGTGGWNEQYF
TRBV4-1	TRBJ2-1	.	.	TGCGCCAGCAGCCAAGATCCCTCACAGGGACATGAGCAGTTCTTC	CASSQDPSQGHEQFF
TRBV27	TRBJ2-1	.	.	TGTGCCAGCAGCCCAGTCTGGCCCTACAATGAGCAGTTCTTC	CASSPVWPYNEQFF
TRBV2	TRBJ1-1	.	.	TGTGCCAGCAGGCCCCAGGGGCTGAGCACTGAAGCTTTCTTT	CASRPQGLSTEAFF
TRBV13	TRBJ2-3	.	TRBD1	TGTGCCAGCAGCATCCGGGACAGGGTCGCAGATACGCAGTATTTT	CASSIRDRVADTQYF
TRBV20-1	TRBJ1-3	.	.	TGCAGTGCTAGTTCGGACAGTCACTCTGGAAACACCATATATTTT	CSASSDSHSGNTIYF
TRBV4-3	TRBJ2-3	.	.	TGCGCCAGCAGCCCCCAGGTCACAGATACGCAGTATTTT	CASSPQVTDTQYF
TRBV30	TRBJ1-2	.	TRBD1	TGTGCCTGGAGTGCAACAGGGGGGTACTATGGCTACACCTTC	CAWSATGGYYGYTF
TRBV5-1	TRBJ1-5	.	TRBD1	TGCGCCAGCAGCTTGGGGGACAGAGATCAGCCCCAGCATTTT	CASSLGDRDQPQHF
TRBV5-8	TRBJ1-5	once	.	TGTGCCAGCAGCTTGGGTGTTTCCTCTAATCAGCCCCAGCATTTT	CASSLGVSSNQPQHF
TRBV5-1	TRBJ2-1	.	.	TGCGCCAGCAGCTCGGGTACTCCGGCCCAAAGATACAATGAGCAGTTCTTC	CASSSGTPAQRYNEQFF
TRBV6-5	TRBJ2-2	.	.	TGTGCCAGCAGTCCCCAAAGGGGGGGAACCGGGGAGCTGTTTTTT	CASSPQRGGTGELFF
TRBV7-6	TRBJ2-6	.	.	TGTGCCAGCAGCTTAAGGGGCTCTGGGGCCAACGTCCTGACTTTC	CASSLRGSGANVLTF
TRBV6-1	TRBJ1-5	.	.	TGTGCCAGCAGTGACAGGGGCGGACAGCCCCAGCATTTT	CASSDRGGQPQHF
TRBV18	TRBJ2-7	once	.	TGTGCCAGCTCACCACTGCAGACCTACGAGCAGTACTTC	CASSPLQTYEQYF
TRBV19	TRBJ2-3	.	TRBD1	TGTGCCAGTAGTACCCAAGGACAGGGGGCTAATACAGATACGCAGTATTTT	CASSTQGQGANTDTQYF
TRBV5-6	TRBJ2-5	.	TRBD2	TGTGCCACTACCAGCGGGGCACAAGAGACCCAGTACTTC	CATTSGAQETQYF
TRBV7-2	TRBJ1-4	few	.	TGTGCCTCCAGGGGAGGGGGAGGTGGTGAAAAACTGTTTTTT	CASRGGGGGEKLFF
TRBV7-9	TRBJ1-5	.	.	TGTGCCAGCAGCGCTACAGGATCCAATCAGCCCCAGCATTTT	CASSATGSNQPQHF
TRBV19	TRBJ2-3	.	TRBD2	TGTGCCAGTAGTCGCCGGGACTACACAGATACGCAGTATTTT	CASSRRDYTDTQYF
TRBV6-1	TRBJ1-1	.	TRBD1	TGTGCCAGCAGTTCCACAGGGGGCCGCACTGAAGCTTTCTTT	CASSSTGGRTEAFF
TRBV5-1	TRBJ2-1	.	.	TGCGCCAGCAGCCTCGTCGAGTACAATGAGCAGTTCTTC	CASSLVEYNEQFF
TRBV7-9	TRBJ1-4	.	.	TGTGCCAGCAGCTTAGCGCTAAATGAAAAACTGTTTTTT	CASSLALNEKLFF
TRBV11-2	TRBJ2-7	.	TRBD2	TGTGCCAGCACCTTAGGGACTAGCGAGCAGTACTTC	CASTLGTSEQYF